One sample yielded the 16 T cell receptor beta chains listed below, sequenced in a study of a mutant IDH1 vaccine in newly diagnosed glioma (dated by TCRdb to the early 2020s). Read against the paper, the sample's time point label means: week 47, end of study. Every vaccine dose consisted of 300 ug of a 20-mer mutant IDH1 peptide in Montanide, administered subcutaneously together with topical imiquimod. For these receptors, no antigen is known. Receptors were amplified or captured by the immunoSEQ multiplex PCR assay. Drawn from immuneACCESS, this table holds only the in-frame rearrangements with V and J called that TCRdb kept. Clones are partly lost; checked studies trace under half to an unresolved V gene and leave the rest unexplained. This sample holds approximately 22,000 clones; about 81% were observed only once. Jointly, the top ten make up about 3.8% of the sample. Here the sequenced sample was PBMCs, taken from a glioma patient whose treatment included an IDH1 peptide vaccine. The receptors were gathered from a man aged 35 to 55 with glioma. Some clones in this sample may be carry-over from other donors' samples.

This clone was counted once. CDR3 sequence (DNA): TGTGCCATCAGTGAAGGGGACAGAAACACAGATACGCAGTATTTT. Translating it yields CAISEGDRNTDTQYF. The chain joins TRBV10-3 to TRBJ2-3; 7 bases align to TRBD1. Germline lookup yields CDR1 ENHRY and CDR2 SYGVKD. The CDR3 spans 15 residues. V shed 3 bases and J 2 bases; nucleotides not matched to a gene: 5.

This clone was seen a handful of times. J is TRBJ1-3 and V is TRBV5-1; 10 positions match TRBD1. The CDR3 consists of 17 residues. Per germline, CDR1 SGHRS and CDR2 YFSETQ. The J segment lost 6 bases and the V segment lost 1 base, leaving 10 bases of the junction unmatched. The DNA of the CDR3 is TGCGCCAGCAGCTTGAGTTCCGGGACAGGGGTGGAAAACACCATATATTTT. It encodes CASSLSSGTGVENTIYF.

The chain employs TRBV5-4 and TRBJ1-1; tentatively, D is TRBD1 (5 bases). Germline values: CDR1 SGHNT, CDR2 YYREEE (reference sequence). This CDR3 has 13 residues. Deletions cut 2 bases from V and 1 base from J, with 6 bases between. The DNA for the CDR3 is TGTGCCAGCAGCTTTGACAGGAACACTGAAGCTTTCTTT. As protein: CASSFDRNTEAFF. Filled out from reference TRBV5-4 and TRBJ1-1, the complete variable domain reads ETGVTQSPTHLIKTRGQQVTLRCSSQSGHNTVSWYQQALGQGPQFIFQYYREEENGRGNFPPRFSGLQFPNYSSELNVNALELDDSALYLCASSFDRNTEAFFGQGTRLTVV.

The chain recombines TRBV6-4 with TRBJ1-6; TRBD1 might be the D (6 bases). V was trimmed by 5 bases and J by 10 bases, leaving 18 bases between them. The CDR3 runs to 15 residues. Germline V gene sequence: CDR1 MRHNA, CDR2 SNTAGT. The CDR3, as DNA: TGTGCCAGCAGTCCTTCGGCAGGGGCCTGGTCACCCCTCCACTTT. Translating gives CASSPSAGAWSPLHF.

The chain employs TRBV5-4 and TRBJ1-6; the match to TRBD1 covers 10 bases. CDR1 is SGHNT, CDR2 YYREEE, per germline (reference sequence). Unmatched junction bases numbered 6, after V lost 4 bases and J lost 8 bases. The CDR3 loop spans 15 amino acids. The CDR3 DNA reads as TGTGCCAGCAGCCCGGACAGGGGGACGCATTCACCCCTCCACTTT. Amino acids: CASSPDRGTHSPLHF. Variable domain in full (rest from reference TRBV5-4 and TRBJ1-6): ETGVTQSPTHLIKTRGQQVTLRCSSQSGHNTVSWYQQALGQGPQFIFQYYREEENGRGNFPPRFSGLQFPNYSSELNVNALELDDSALYLCASSPDRGTHSPLHFGNGTRLTVT.

The chain carries TRBV5-4 and TRBJ1-3; D ambiguous. Germline lookup yields CDR1 SGHNT and CDR2 YYREEE (reference sequence). CDR3 length equals 15 residues. Trimming cost V 2 bases and J 0 bases, with 9 bases left between them. In DNA form, the CDR3 reads TGTGCCAGCAGCTTTAGGCCAGACTCTGGAAACACCATATATTTT. Amino acids: CASSFRPDSGNTIYF.

This clone appeared a few times. The J gene is TRBJ1-2, the V gene TRBV5-6, with no clear D. V gave up 4 bases and J gave up 5 bases, with 15 bases separating them. CDR1 is SGHDT, CDR2 YYEEEE, per germline. The CDR3 runs to 14 residues. In DNA, the CDR3 is TGTGCCAGCAGCCACCGGACTGTAAGATATGGCTACACCTTC. Protein sequence: CASSHRTVRYGYTF.

This chain connects TRBV6-4 to TRBJ2-3; 8 bases fit TRBD2. V lost 8 bases to trimming and J lost 2 bases; unmatched junction nucleotides: 3. The CDR3 has 13 amino acids. Germline V lookup: CDR1 MRHNA, CDR2 SNTAGT. In DNA form, the CDR3 reads TGTGCCAGCGCGGGGGGTCCCACAGATACGCAGTATTTT. It yields the protein CASAGGPTDTQYF.

CDR3 amino acids: CASSFLASYNEQFF. In nucleotides, the CDR3 is TGTGCCAGCAGTTTTCTAGCGTCCTACAATGAGCAGTTCTTC. The rearrangement joins TRBV27 to TRBJ2-1; D might be TRBD2 (6 bases). Per the germline V gene, CDR1 is MNHEY and CDR2 is SMNVEV (reference sequence). The CDR3 has 14 amino acids. Trimming cost V 3 bases and J 1 base, with 7 bases left between them.

This chain joins TRBV19 and TRBJ1-2; D gene ambiguous. V gave up 3 bases and J gave up 4 bases, with 12 bases separating them. This CDR3 is 14 amino acids long. The germline gives CDR1 LNHDA, CDR2 SQIVND (reference sequence). CDR3 region: CASSIVTTGYGYTF. The DNA for the CDR3 is TGTGCCAGTAGTATCGTTACGACGGGCTATGGCTACACCTTC.

The chain joins TRBV30 to TRBJ2-3; D perhaps matches TRBD2 (6 bases). This CDR3 has 14 amino acids. Between the trimmed V and J ends, which lost 3 bases and 3 bases, there was a span of 13 bases. Germline CDR1 reads GTSNPN; CDR2 reads SVGIG (reference sequence). DNA for the CDR3: TGTGCCTGGAGCCCGGGACTCGCTACAGATACGCAGTATTTT. It codes for CAWSPGLATDTQYF.

In its sample, this clone was seen a few times. The rearrangement uses TRBV5-5 and TRBJ1-5, with D perhaps TRBD1 (6 bases). This CDR3 comprises 14 residues. Germline V lookup: CDR1 SGHKS, CDR2 YYEKEE (reference sequence). The V and J ends lost 2 bases and 5 bases respectively, with 11 bases between them. CDR3 loop: CASSFGTPDQPQHF. CDR3 bases: TGTGCCAGCAGCTTCGGGACACCAGATCAGCCCCAGCATTTT.

This rearrangement joins TRBV28 to TRBJ2-3, with TRBD1 matching over 8 bases. The CDR3 consists of 20 residues. Unmatched junction bases numbered 16, after V lost 2 bases and J lost 0 bases. CDR1 and CDR2 (germline): MDHEN, SYDVKM. This CDR3 is CASSLRRQGFFTTSTDTQYF. CDR3 bases: TGTGCCAGCAGTTTAAGGCGACAGGGGTTTTTTACCACTAGCACAGATACGCAGTATTTT.

The V and J genes are TRBV10-3 and TRBJ2-3, with 12 bases identical to TRBD2. This CDR3 is built from 20 residues. V lost 3 bases to trimming and J lost 2 bases; unmatched junction nucleotides: 15. Germline CDR1 reads ENHRY; CDR2 reads SYGVKD. The CDR3 is CAISEGGKTSGGRDTDTQYF. In DNA, the CDR3 is TGTGCCATCAGTGAAGGGGGAAAGACTAGCGGGGGTCGTGACACAGATACGCAGTATTTT.

The CDR3 region has the DNA TGCAGTGCACGGACAGATTATGGCTACACCTTC. Residues: CSARTDYGYTF. The chain combines TRBV20-1 with TRBJ1-2, with a possible D match to TRBD1 (6 bases). The CDR3 covers 11 residues. Germline CDR1 DFQATT, CDR2 SNEGSKA (reference sequence). V dropped 6 bases and J dropped 5 bases, with 10 bases sitting between them.

V gene TRBV19 combines with J gene TRBJ2-7; the D is unclear. CDR1 and CDR2 from the germline V gene are LNHDA and SQIVND (reference sequence). The CDR3 length is 13 residues. Trimming took 5 bases from V and 2 from J, leaving 10 bases between them. The DNA for the CDR3 is TGTGCCAGTAGTTCGGACGTTGCCTACGAGCAGTACTTC. It encodes CASSSDVAYEQYF.